The 21 T cell receptor beta chains reported below all come from one sample, sequenced in a study of T-cell memory formation after mild COVID-19. TCRdb recomputed calls from the 5' RACE reads with MiXCR, one row per CDR3 protein. The sample lists 340,000 or so distinct CDR3 sequences, 13% seen once, with 20% to 25% in the top ten. Sequenced sample: PBMCs or a T cell subset sorted from them (not recorded which). The receptors shown here come from a man between 18 and 29 years old who had mild COVID-19 (a few samples of this study predate the infection). Cell type and time point are not known.

The V gene is TRBV6-2 or TRBV6-3, the J gene TRBJ1-2; D is possibly TRBD1 (5 bases). Deletions cut 6 bases from V and 7 bases from J, with 21 bases between. This CDR3 region has 15 residues. Germline CDR1 and CDR2: MNHEY and SVGEGT. CDR3 DNA: TGTGCCAGCAGCCTCCCAACTGCAGGGAATACTGGCTACACCTTC. Translated, it gives CASSLPTAGNTGYTF.

The rearrangement links TRBV7-9 to TRBJ2-2; no firm D call. The CDR3 is 13 amino acids. Trimming took 4 bases from V and 6 from J, leaving 9 bases between them. CDR1 and CDR2 (germline): SEHNR, FQNEAQ (reference sequence). CDR3 sequence: CASSSRFPGELFF. The CDR3, as DNA: TGTGCCAGCAGCTCCAGGTTCCCCGGGGAGCTGTTTTTT.

The gene calls are TRBV11-2 and TRBJ2-7, with D unclear. Germline V CDR1 and CDR2: SGHAT, FQNNGV. Trimming stripped 1 base from V and 4 bases from J, with 11 bases between. The CDR3 sequence is 14 residues long. Here the CDR3 reads CASSLGLQPYEQYV. In DNA form, the CDR3 reads TGTGCCAGCAGCTTAGGGCTACAGCCTTACGAGCAGTACGTC.

CDR3 coding DNA: TGTGCCAGCACCATCCCAAGGGGGTTCTACAATGAGCAGTTCTTC. Translated, it gives CASTIPRGFYNEQFF. The chain carries TRBV7-2 and TRBJ2-1; D might be TRBD1 (6 bases). The CDR3 is 15 residues long. Germline CDR1 reads SGHTA; CDR2 reads FQGNSA. Trimming shortened V by 7 bases and J by 3 bases, and 16 bases separated the two germline ends.

This clonotype was counted between two and nine times. The chain employs TRBV5-6 and TRBJ2-3; 8 nucleotides match TRBD2. Germline-derived CDR1 and CDR2 are SGHDT and YYEEEE. The CDR3 sequence is 15 residues long. V lost 1 base, J lost 2 bases, and 3 bases stayed unmatched. This CDR3 is CASSLTSGFTDTQYF. CDR3 sequence (DNA): TGTGCCAGCAGCTTGACTAGCGGATTCACAGATACGCAGTATTTT.

The chain couples TRBV6-1 to TRBJ2-1, with TRBD2 matching over 10 bases. The CDR3 has 14 residues. The germline CDR1 and CDR2 sequences are MNHNS and SASEGT. Unmatched junction bases numbered 5, after V lost 6 bases and J lost 6 bases. For the CDR3, the DNA is TGTGCCAGCAGCGGGACTAGCGAGGGCAATGAGCAGTTCTTC. Translating gives CASSGTSEGNEQFF.

This chain links TRBV25-1 with TRBJ2-3; TRBD1 might be the D (7 bases). V was shortened by 5 bases and J by 5 bases, with 17 bases between the two germline ends. Looked up from germline, CDR1 is MGHDK and CDR2 is SYGVNS. The CDR3 spans 15 residues. CDR3 region: CASSLQGGIKDTQYF. Here the CDR3 DNA reads TGTGCCAGCAGTCTTCAGGGGGGAATTAAAGATACGCAGTATTTT.

This clonotype has a count of ten or more. This chain joins TRBV4-2 and TRBJ2-1, with TRBD2 matching over 11 bases. V trimming: 2 bases; J trimming: 0 bases; junction bases outside the gene matches: 0. This CDR3 comprises 16 residues. Germline values: CDR1 LGHNA, CDR2 YNFKEQ. The CDR3 nucleotides are TGTGCCAGCAGCCAACTAGCGGGGGGCTCCTACAATGAGCAGTTCTTC. It is translated as CASSQLAGGSYNEQFF.

The CDR3 coding sequence is TGTGCCAGCAGCCGAGGGAGACAGGGATATAGCAATCAGCCCCAGCATTTT. This sequence encodes CASSRGRQGYSNQPQHF. The rearrangement joins TRBV3-1 to TRBJ1-5; 7 nucleotides align to TRBD1. Germline V gene data show CDR1 as LGHDT and CDR2 as YNNKEL (reference sequence). The CDR3 totals 17 residues. The V segment lost 4 bases and the J segment 0 bases; nucleotides outside the gene matches: 9.

This clonotype was found a few times. One end of the junction is discordant with germline, which a read error may explain. V usage is TRBV7-2 and J usage is TRBJ2-5; no clear D gene. In germline, CDR1 is SGHTA, CDR2 FQGNSA. This CDR3 has 11 amino acids. The CDR3 sequence is CASSLLLDPTF. The CDR3 DNA follows: TGTGCCAGCAGCTTGTTGCTTGACCCCACCTTC.

This clonotype was detected a few times. The chain combines TRBV5-1 with TRBJ2-3, with D unresolved. CDR3 length: 12 amino acids. Trimming took 5 bases from V and 3 from J, leaving 7 bases between them. Germline lookup yields CDR1 SGHRS and CDR2 YFSETQ. This chain's CDR3 is CASRRQTDTQYF. The CDR3 DNA follows: TGCGCCAGCAGACGACAAACAGATACGCAGTATTTT.

The rearrangement joins TRBV2 to TRBJ2-3; 10 bases map to TRBD2. V trimming: 6 bases; J trimming: 2 bases; junction bases outside the gene matches: 5. The germline gives CDR1 SNHLY, CDR2 FYNNEI. The CDR3 sequence is 15 residues long. The CDR3 nucleotides read TGTGCCAGCAGGGTACTAGCGGGAACCACAGATACGCAGTATTTT. Translated: CASRVLAGTTDTQYF.

The J gene is TRBJ2-5, the V gene TRBV29-1; either TRBD1 or TRBD2 may fit D (7 bases each). The CDR3 has 12 residues. V was clipped by 5 bases and J by 5 bases, with 12 bases between them. The germline gives CDR1 SQVTM, CDR2 ANQGSEA. The CDR3 here is CSVYRGGETQYF. Written as DNA, the CDR3 is TGCAGCGTTTACAGGGGAGGGGAGACCCAGTACTTC.

This rearrangement joins TRBV20-1 to TRBJ2-5; D uncertain. V lost 3 bases and J 5 bases, leaving 13 bases between the germline ends. The length of the CDR3 is 13 residues. Germline V gene lookup returns CDR1 DFQATT and CDR2 SNEGSKA (reference sequence). The CDR3 sequence is CSARARTTETQYF. As DNA, the CDR3 is TGCAGTGCTAGGGCCCGCACTACGGAGACCCAGTACTTC.

In this sample, this clonotype turned up a few times. The genes are TRBV12-3 or TRBV12-4 and TRBJ1-2; TRBD1 agrees at 7 bases. CDR3 size: 15 residues. The ends lost 4 bases at V and 2 bases at J; junction bases unmatched: 7. The CDR3 here is CASSSPEQGNYGYTF. In DNA form, the CDR3 reads TGTGCCAGCAGTTCCCCGGAACAGGGGAACTATGGCTACACCTTC.

There are many counts of this clonotype. The chain couples TRBV6-6 to TRBJ1-2; D is possibly TRBD1 (5 bases). This CDR3 contains 14 residues. The germline gives CDR1 MNHNY, CDR2 SVGAGI (reference sequence). Between the trimmed V and J ends, which lost 7 bases and 4 bases, there was a span of 16 bases. The CDR3 here is CASTIRGRTYGYTF. The CDR3 DNA sequence: TGTGCCAGCACCATTAGGGGCAGGACCTATGGCTACACCTTC.

The genes are TRBV7-6 and TRBJ1-2; no reliable D call. From germline, CDR1 is SGHVS and CDR2 FNYEAQ. This CDR3 is built from 17 residues. Trimming took off 5 bases at V and 0 bases at J, with 19 bases between the two ends. Here the CDR3 reads CASSPHPSESANYGYTF. CDR3 sequence (DNA): TGTGCCAGCAGCCCTCACCCTAGCGAGTCAGCTAACTATGGCTACACCTTC.

The CDR3 region is CASSERLTQYF. Here the CDR3 DNA reads TGTGCCAGCAGTGAAAGGCTTACCCAGTACTTC. The V gene is TRBV6-1, the J gene TRBJ2-5; D is ambiguous. The germline V gene has CDR1 MNHNS and CDR2 SASEGT. The CDR3 has 11 residues. Trimming removed 2 bases from V and 8 bases from J, with 6 bases in between.

CDR3 in amino acids: CASSRAGGDTDTQYF. The CDR3 DNA reads as TGTGCCAGCAGCCGAGCGGGGGGGGACACAGATACGCAGTATTTT. The chain couples TRBV7-2 to TRBJ2-3, with 10 positions matching TRBD2. The germline CDR1 and CDR2 sequences are SGHTA and FQGNSA. The CDR3 has 15 residues. The trim removed 5 bases at V and 2 bases at J, leaving 4 bases unmatched.

The CDR3 coding sequence is TGTGCCAGCAGCTTGACACCGGGACCGTACAATGAGCAGTTCTTC. The encoded protein is CASSLTPGPYNEQFF. The gene calls are TRBV11-2 and TRBJ2-1; possibly TRBD1 or TRBD2 for D (5 bases each). Trimming took 3 bases from V and 4 from J, leaving 13 bases between them. Germline loops: CDR1 SGHAT, CDR2 FQNNGV. The CDR3 has 15 residues.

This clonotype appeared a few times. The chain is built from TRBV7-9 and TRBJ2-7, with D uncertain. The ends were cut back, 1 base at V and 3 bases at J, with 16 bases in the middle. The CDR3 contains 16 residues. Per germline, CDR1 SEHNR and CDR2 FQNEAQ (reference sequence). The CDR3 bases are TGTGCCAGCAGCTTAGTTACCCTTGCGGAGAACTACGAGCAGTACTTC. It yields the protein CASSLVTLAENYEQYF.